This TCR beta chain originates from a study of blood T cell repertoires in COVID-19. In the study overall: Sites in the United States, Italy and Spain provided acute and convalescent COVID-19 samples. PBMCs, B-cell-depleted T cells, or T cells were the source of the cDNA or gDNA that made up the material.

This clone showed up just a few times. The CDR3 covers 15 residues. Trimming removed 3 bases from V and 1 base from J, with 12 bases in between. Germline V gives CDR1 KGHDR, CDR2 SFDVKD. Under the authors' procedure: How many nucleated cells were present was estimated from reference gene primer amplification. Data came from immunoSEQ multiplex PCR; TCRdb stores just in-frame clones and leaves some out. V, J and clone size are taken as reported in that table, and D and trimming were inferred from the DNA itself. Of about 62,000 clones listed, 85% to 90% are singletons. Seattle's enrolled individuals joined amid active infection and were then monitored longitudinally.

The sequence derives from a woman aged 60-75 years with COVID-19, enrolled during active disease. Sequencing was done on a sample of peripheral blood. This chain joins TRBV24-1 and TRBJ2-7; D is perhaps TRBD1 (6 bases). The CDR3 DNA reads as TGTGCCACCAGTGATCCAGACAGGATATCCTACGAGCAGTACTTC. This encodes CATSDPDRISYEQYF.